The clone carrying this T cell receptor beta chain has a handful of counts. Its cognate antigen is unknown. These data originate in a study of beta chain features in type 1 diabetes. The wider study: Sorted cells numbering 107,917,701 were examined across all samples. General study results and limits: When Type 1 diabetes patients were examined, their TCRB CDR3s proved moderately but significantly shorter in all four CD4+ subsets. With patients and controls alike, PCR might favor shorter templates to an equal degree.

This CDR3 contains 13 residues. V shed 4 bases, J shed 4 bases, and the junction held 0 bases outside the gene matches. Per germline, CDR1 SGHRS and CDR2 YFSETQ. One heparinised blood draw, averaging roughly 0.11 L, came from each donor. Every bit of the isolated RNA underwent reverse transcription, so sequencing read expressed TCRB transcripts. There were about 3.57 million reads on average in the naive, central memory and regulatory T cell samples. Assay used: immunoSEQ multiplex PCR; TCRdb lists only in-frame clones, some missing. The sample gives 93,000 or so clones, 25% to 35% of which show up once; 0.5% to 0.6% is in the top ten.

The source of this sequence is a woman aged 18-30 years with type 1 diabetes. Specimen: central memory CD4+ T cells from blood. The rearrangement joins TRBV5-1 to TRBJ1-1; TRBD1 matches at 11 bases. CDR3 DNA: TGCGCCAGCAGCGGGACAGGGGGCACTGAAGCTTTCTTT. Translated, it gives CASSGTGGTEAFF.